A single sample is the source of the 31 T cell receptor beta chains below, sequenced in a study of shared clonotypes between healthy human individuals. This table comes from immunoSEQ multiplex PCR, and its TCRdb copy is limited to in-frame clones, with some not included. This sample yields some 2.1 million clones, of which 85% to 95% are seen a single time; roughly 0.13% belongs to the top ten. Sequencing was performed on naive CD4+ T cells sorted from blood. Subset of the sample: CD45RA+ positively selected. Source of these receptors: a young man in good health.

The genes are TRBV5-1 and TRBJ2-1; no definite D call. The CDR3 spans 12 residues. Per germline, CDR1 SGHRS and CDR2 YFSETQ. Trimming shortened V by 5 bases and J by 5 bases, and 8 bases separated the two germline ends. DNA of the CDR3: TGCGCCAGCAGTAGGAGAGACAATGAGCAGTTCTTC. This codes for CASSRRDNEQFF.

This rearrangement joins TRBV4-1 to TRBJ1-1; no definite D call. The germline gives CDR1 MGHRA, CDR2 YSYEKL. The length of the CDR3 is 14 residues. The V end lost 4 bases, the J end lost 8 bases, and 17 bases lay between the germline ends. CDR3 in DNA: TGCGCCAGCAGCCCCCTCGGGCACGGCGCCGAAGCTTTCTTT. It translates to CASSPLGHGAEAFF.

Remarks on this clone: Other DNA sequences in this sample translate to the same CDR3. V is TRBV2 and J is TRBJ2-3, with D hard to call. Looked up from germline, CDR1 is SNHLY and CDR2 is FYNNEI. Trimming shortened V by 4 bases and J by 1 base, and 6 bases separated the two germline ends. The CDR3 runs 13 residues. The DNA of the CDR3 is TGTGCCAGCAGTGTAGGCGGCACAGATACGCAGTATTTT. Translation gives CASSVGGTDTQYF.

The chain is built from TRBV5-1 and TRBJ1-4; the match to TRBD1 covers 7 bases. The CDR3 has 12 residues. Trimming cost V 3 bases and J 8 bases; bases outside gene matches: 1. Germline CDR1 SGHRS, CDR2 YFSETQ. As DNA, the CDR3 is TGCGCCAGCAGCTGGGACAGAGAAAAACTGTTTTTT. It is translated as CASSWDREKLFF.

The CDR3 coding sequence is TGTGCCAGCGGGCCCCTTGGATCTAACTATGGCTACACCTTC. Protein sequence: CASGPLGSNYGYTF. The rearrangement uses TRBV25-1 and TRBJ1-2; D is unclear. V lost 8 bases to trimming and J lost 0 bases, with 13 bases between them. CDR1 MGHDK and CDR2 SYGVNS come from the germline V gene. The CDR3 is made up of 14 amino acids.

In its sample, this clone was seen once. The chain uses TRBV11-1 and TRBJ2-1; D call uncertain. Germline CDR1 is SGHAT and CDR2 is FQDESV (reference sequence). Trimming cost V 1 base and J 8 bases, with 18 bases left between them. The CDR3 runs to 16 residues. The CDR3 DNA reads TGTGCCAGCAGCTTAGGGTACTCTCCCTGGATTTATGAGCAGTTCTTC. This gives the protein CASSLGYSPWIYEQFF.

The CDR3 DNA follows: TGCGCCAGCAGCTTGTGGGGAGACCAGGGGGCCTACGAGCAGTACTTC. Its protein is CASSLWGDQGAYEQYF. The chain combines TRBV5-1 with TRBJ2-7; 7 bases are shared with TRBD1. Trimming took 1 base from V and 2 from J; bases not matched to a gene: 9. CDR1 and CDR2 from the germline V gene are SGHRS and YFSETQ. This CDR3 is 16 amino acids long.

V usage is TRBV6-1 and J usage is TRBJ2-3, with 8 bases aligning to TRBD1. Germline V gives CDR1 MNHNS, CDR2 SASEGT. Trimming took 8 bases from V and 4 from J; bases not matched to a gene: 11. This CDR3 is built from 15 residues. For the CDR3, the DNA is TGTGCCAGCTCCCAGGGCAGGGGGCAGTCAGATACGCAGTATTTT. Residues: CASSQGRGQSDTQYF.

This clone was observed a handful of times. The chain uses TRBV14 and TRBJ1-2, with D possibly matching TRBD1 (5 bases). CDR1 is SGHDN, CDR2 FVKESK, per germline. The V end lost 2 bases, the J end lost 2 bases, and 15 bases lay between the germline ends. The CDR3 contains 16 residues. As DNA, the CDR3 is TGTGCCAGCAGCCAAAGGTCGGGGGGAATAAACTATGGCTACACCTTC. It yields the protein CASSQRSGGINYGYTF.

The chain links TRBV30 to TRBJ2-5, with D unresolved. Germline CDR1 is GTSNPN and CDR2 is SVGIG (reference sequence). Trimming cost V 6 bases and J 2 bases, with 7 bases left between them. The CDR3 sequence is 11 residues long. The CDR3 is CACLFQETQYF. Written as DNA, the CDR3 is TGTGCCTGTTTGTTTCAAGAGACCCAGTACTTC.

About this clone itself: Other DNA sequences in the same sample also yield this CDR3. V gene TRBV7-2 combines with J gene TRBJ2-7, with D possibly matching TRBD1 (5 bases). The CDR3 runs to 13 residues. The germline V gene encodes CDR1 SGHTA and CDR2 FQGNSA. Between the trimmed V and J ends, which lost 5 bases and 0 bases, there was a span of 8 bases. CDR3 coding DNA: TGTGCCAGCAGCCGGACATCCTCCTACGAGCAGTACTTC. Translation: CASSRTSSYEQYF.

This clone appeared a single time. The chain uses TRBV10-3 and TRBJ2-5; D gene unclear. The CDR3 is 16 residues long. V lost 7 bases and J 3 bases, leaving 21 bases between the germline ends. CDR1 ENHRY and CDR2 SYGVKD come from the germline V gene. CDR3 sequence (DNA): TGTGCCATCAAAGGGTCTGTCGGTACTACCAAAGAGACCCAGTACTTC. Amino acids: CAIKGSVGTTKETQYF.

The genes are TRBV10-3 and TRBJ2-2, with D hard to call. The CDR3 spans 14 residues. Germline values: CDR1 ENHRY, CDR2 SYGVKD. V was shortened by 6 bases and J by 1 base, with 9 bases between the two germline ends. The CDR3 protein is CAISLTVNTGELFF. The CDR3 nucleotides read TGTGCCATCAGCCTGACTGTGAACACCGGGGAGCTGTTTTTT.

V gene TRBV2 combines with J gene TRBJ2-7, with TRBD2 matching over 7 bases. Trimming took 6 bases from V and 3 from J; bases not matched to a gene: 14. Looked up from germline, CDR1 is SNHLY and CDR2 is FYNNEI. CDR3 length: 16 residues. CDR3 nucleotides: TGTGCCAGCAGGGACGGGAGGCTAGCCCCTTACTACGAGCAGTACTTC. It is translated as CASRDGRLAPYYEQYF.

The rearrangement uses TRBV6-1 and TRBJ2-5; TRBD1 matches 9 bases. V lost 6 bases and J lost 5; bases outside the gene matches: 7. Germline CDR1 MNHNS, CDR2 SASEGT. The CDR3 is 14 amino acids. The CDR3 protein is CASRLGQGWETQYF. The CDR3 coding sequence is TGTGCCAGCAGACTTGGACAGGGGTGGGAGACCCAGTACTTC.

This clone was seen just once. The sample has other DNA sequences that encode this CDR3 too. V and J are TRBV28 and TRBJ2-7, with a weak D call TRBD1 (5 bases). The CDR3 contains 12 residues. The V gene's germline CDR1 is MDHEN and CDR2 SYDVKM. The V and J ends lost 4 bases and 4 bases respectively, with 8 bases between them. CDR3 coding DNA: TGTGCCAGCAGTTCAGGGCTTTACGAGCAGTACTTC. Amino acid sequence: CASSSGLYEQYF. The variable domain in full, completed from reference TRBV28 and TRBJ2-7, reads DVKVTQSSRYLVKRTGEKVFLECVQDMDHENMFWYRQDPGLGLRLIYFSYDVKMKEKGDIPEGYSVSREKKERFSLILESASTNQTSMYLCASSSGLYEQYFGPGTRLTVT.

The chain has TRBV4-2 and TRBJ2-7; 8 bases agree with TRBD1. The CDR3 loop spans 15 amino acids. V lost 1 base and J lost 2; bases outside the gene matches: 4. CDR1 and CDR2 from the germline V gene are LGHNA and YNFKEQ. The CDR3 protein is CASSQAGTGAYEQYF. CDR3 bases: TGTGCCAGCAGCCAAGCCGGGACAGGCGCCTACGAGCAGTACTTC.

There are a few counts of this clone. The chain uses TRBV6-5 and TRBJ1-6; no reliable D call. Germline V gene data show CDR1 as MNHEY and CDR2 as SVGAGI. The CDR3 totals 14 residues. V lost 4 bases and J lost 8, with 12 bases in between. The CDR3 sequence: CASSSRREDSPLHF. The CDR3 DNA reads as TGTGCCAGCAGTTCCCGGCGGGAGGATTCACCCCTCCACTTT.

CDR3 sequence: CASSYGQGARSGYTF. Here the CDR3 DNA reads TGTGCCAGCAGTTACGGACAGGGGGCGCGAAGTGGCTACACCTTC. The chain joins TRBV6-5 to TRBJ1-2; 11 nucleotides agree with TRBD1. This CDR3 is built from 15 residues. V lost 2 bases, J lost 7 bases, and 6 bases stayed unmatched. Germline V gene data show CDR1 as MNHEY and CDR2 as SVGAGI.

V usage is TRBV10-3 and J usage is TRBJ2-3; D could derive from TRBD1 or TRBD2 (7 bases each). Trimming removed 11 bases from V and 1 base from J, with 16 bases in between. Looked up from germline, CDR1 is ENHRY and CDR2 is SYGVKD. The CDR3 contains 14 residues. The CDR3 here is CASRGGRGTDTQYF. The CDR3 DNA is TGTGCCTCCAGGGGGGGCCGGGGCACAGATACGCAGTATTTT.

The rearrangement uses TRBV2 and TRBJ1-3; 8 bases agree with TRBD1. The CDR3 sequence is 16 residues long. CDR1 and CDR2 from the germline V gene are SNHLY and FYNNEI. Trimming took 4 bases from V and 0 from J; bases not matched to a gene: 5. Here the CDR3 DNA reads TGTGCCAGCAGTGCTGACAGGGGATACTCTGGAAACACCATATATTTT. Amino acid sequence: CASSADRGYSGNTIYF.

V gene TRBV25-1 combines with J gene TRBJ2-1; D tentatively reads TRBD1 or TRBD2 (5 bases each). The V gene's germline CDR1 is MGHDK and CDR2 SYGVNS. This CDR3 is built from 15 residues. V lost 3 bases to trimming and J lost 4 bases, with 13 bases between them. CDR3 residues: CASSDPGGTYNEQFF. CDR3 bases: TGTGCCAGCAGTGATCCTGGGGGAACTTACAATGAGCAGTTCTTC.

The chain carries TRBV7-2 and TRBJ1-2; TRBD1 matches 8 bases. J gave up 4 bases and V 7 bases, and 8 bases lay outside the gene matches. Per germline, CDR1 SGHTA and CDR2 FQGNSA. There are 14 residues in the CDR3. CDR3 sequence: CASNLYRGIYGYTF. The CDR3 bases are TGTGCCAGCAACCTCTACAGGGGGATCTATGGCTACACCTTC. Complete variable domain (other parts from reference TRBV7-2 and TRBJ1-2): GAGVSQSPSNKVTEKGKDVELRCDPISGHTALYWYRQSLGQGLEFLIYFQGNSAPDKSGLPSDRFSAERTGGSVSTLTIQRTQQEDSAVYLCASNLYRGIYGYTFGSGTRLTVV.

V gene TRBV6-6 combines with J gene TRBJ2-6; D uncertain. The CDR3 has 14 residues. The germline CDR1 and CDR2 sequences are MNHNY and SVGAGI (reference sequence). V was cut by 2 bases and J by 1 base, with 3 bases left in between. CDR3 sequence (DNA): TGTGCCAGCAGTTACAGGTCTGGGGCCAACGTCCTGACTTTC. Translating it yields CASSYRSGANVLTF.

This clone was detected only once. The chain combines TRBV19 with TRBJ2-6; D is uncertain. The CDR3 covers 16 residues. Germline lookup yields CDR1 LNHDA and CDR2 SQIVND (reference sequence). The V gene lost 3 bases and the J gene lost 0 bases, with 9 bases spanning the gap. The CDR3, as DNA: TGTGCCAGTAGTATTGTCAGTGGCTCTGGGGCCAACGTCCTGACTTTC. Its translation is CASSIVSGSGANVLTF.

As to this clone: Distinct nucleotide sequences in the sample also encode this CDR3. The chain employs TRBV5-4 and TRBJ2-7; D assignment may be TRBD1 or TRBD2 (6 bases each). Germline V lookup: CDR1 SGHNT, CDR2 YYREEE (reference sequence). The germline V and J ends were trimmed by 2 bases and 5 bases, with 11 bases remaining between them. This CDR3 has 13 residues. CDR3 in amino acids: CASSFGGRDEQYF. Written as DNA, the CDR3 is TGTGCCAGCAGCTTTGGGGGGCGGGACGAGCAGTACTTC. The complete variable domain, with remaining parts taken from reference TRBV5-4 and TRBJ2-7, reads ETGVTQSPTHLIKTRGQQVTLRCSSQSGHNTVSWYQQALGQGPQFIFQYYREEENGRGNFPPRFSGLQFPNYSSELNVNALELDDSALYLCASSFGGRDEQYFGPGTRLTVT.

This chain uses TRBV6-1 with TRBJ2-7; 7 positions agree with TRBD2. Per the germline V gene, CDR1 is MNHNS and CDR2 is SASEGT. This CDR3 has 14 amino acids. V dropped 7 bases and J dropped 2; count of bases not matched to a gene: 8. The CDR3 protein is CASIASGIPYEQYF. In DNA form, the CDR3 reads TGTGCCAGCATTGCTAGCGGAATCCCCTACGAGCAGTACTTC.

The gene calls are TRBV10-3 and TRBJ1-1; a weak D match, TRBD1 (6 bases). Looked up from germline, CDR1 is ENHRY and CDR2 is SYGVKD. Trimming cost V 7 bases and J 3 bases, with 12 bases left between them. The CDR3 is made up of 13 amino acids. CDR3 residues: CAIKRDTDTEAFF. CDR3 coding DNA: TGTGCCATCAAGCGGGACACGGACACTGAAGCTTTCTTT.

A note on this clone: This sample includes further DNA sequences coding for the same CDR3. This sequence joins TRBV10-1 and TRBJ2-7; D is undetermined. This CDR3 region has 12 residues. Germline CDR1 WNHNN, CDR2 SYGVQD (reference sequence). The V and J ends lost 2 bases and 1 base respectively, with 3 bases between them. The CDR3 nucleotides read TGCGCCAGCAGTGAGGGGTCCTACGAGCAGTACTTC. It yields the protein CASSEGSYEQYF.

The table lists this clone with a count of one. V and J are TRBV7-9 and TRBJ2-1; 7 bases line up with TRBD1. With 5 bases clipped from V and 1 base from J, the junction kept 8 bases outside the gene matches. CDR3 size: 16 residues. The germline CDR1 and CDR2 sequences are SEHNR and FQNEAQ (reference sequence). CDR3: CASSGVGTESYNEQFF. As DNA, the CDR3 is TGTGCCAGCAGCGGGGTCGGGACAGAGTCCTACAATGAGCAGTTCTTC. The full variable domain, its missing parts supplied by reference TRBV7-9 and TRBJ2-1, is DTGVSQNPRHKITKRGQNVTFRCDPISEHNRLYWYRQTLGQGPEFLTYFQNEAQLEKSRLLSDRFSAERPKGSFSTLEIQRTEQGDSAMYLCASSGVGTESYNEQFFGPGTRLTVL.

The chain links TRBV6-1 to TRBJ2-7; D may be TRBD1 (6 bases). The CDR3 loop spans 14 amino acids. V lost 6 bases and J 2 bases, leaving 14 bases between the germline ends. Germline-derived CDR1 and CDR2 are MNHNS and SASEGT. CDR3 sequence reads: CASRGTGSPYEQYF. As DNA, the CDR3 is TGTGCCAGCAGGGGAACAGGGAGCCCCTACGAGCAGTACTTC.